The sequence of this T cell receptor beta chain was determined in a study of T cells in Graves' hyperthyroidism and ophthalmopathy. Regarding the study as a whole: Progression to ophthalmopathy was predicted a median of approximately 6.4 months early. Expanded thyroid clonotypes (above 0.001) were mostly also found in blood.

This clonotype occurred many times. Its specificity is not known. Each person with ophthalmopathy scored at least 3 on the Clinical Activity Score, reached NOSPECS grade 4 or higher, and had been ill under 3 months. This CDR3 has 14 residues. The germline V gene encodes CDR1 SGHAT and CDR2 FQNNGV. With V trimmed by 2 bases and J by 6 bases, 6 bases remained unmatched. TCR beta CDR3 regions were amplified from RNA transcripts. First-round RT-PCR targeting the TCR CDR3 was performed with the HTBI primer set. TCRdb reanalysed the multiplex PCR reads using MiXCR and keeps one entry per CDR3 protein. The sample has about 350,000 distinct CDR3 sequences, 15% to 20% seen once.

The clonotype was recovered from a woman between 40 and 55 years old with Graves' ophthalmopathy. The source material was blood. This rearrangement joins TRBV11-2 to TRBJ2-7; 8 bases fit TRBD2. The CDR3 region has the DNA TGTGCCAGCAGCTTAAATGGACTAGCCATCGAGCAGTACTTC. Residues: CASSLNGLAIEQYF.